Listed below are T cell receptor beta chains from one sample, sequenced in a study of T cell responses to AZD1222 COVID-19 vaccine. TCRdb's table, derived via immunoSEQ multiplex PCR, lists solely in-frame clones and lacks some. The table includes under 140,000 clones, 92% detected once. The specimen was peripheral blood, collected 28 days after the second AZD1222 dose. All receptors derive from an adult who received the AZD1222 COVID-19 vaccine. Each CDR3 is given with its conserved first and last residue. Fields, in order: CDR3 protein, CDR3 DNA, J gene, V gene, D gene, clone size. D genes are given only for firm matches. Not all rows give a size; the values are once, few, many and, for expanded clones, a class.

CASSHGSRGTDTQYF TGTGCCAGCAGCCACGGCTCCCGGGGCACAGATACGCAGTATTTT TRBJ2-3 TRBV7-9 - -
CASSYSHRTSDQPQHF TGTGCCAGCAGTTACTCTCACCGGACGAGCGATCAGCCCCAGCATTTT TRBJ1-5 TRBV6-8 - -
CASSESNQPQHF TGTGCCAGCAGCGAGAGCAATCAGCCCCAGCATTTT TRBJ1-5 TRBV7-9 - -
CASSPPTSGGADTQYF TGTGCCAGCAGCCCCCCGACTAGCGGGGGGGCAGATACGCAGTATTTT TRBJ2-3 TRBV7-2 TRBD2 -
CSAPGQGKNYGYTF TGCAGCGCACCGGGACAGGGGAAGAACTATGGCTACACCTTC TRBJ1-2 TRBV29-1 TRBD1 -
CATSKNYEQYF TGTGCCACCAGCAAGAACTACGAGCAGTACTTC TRBJ2-7 TRBV24-1 - -
CASSLPGGHHNEQFF TGTGCCAGCAGCCTCCCGGGGGGACACCACAATGAGCAGTTCTTC TRBJ2-1 TRBV7-9 - -
CASSVYGGGEETQYF TGTGCCAGCAGCGTGTACGGCGGGGGGGAAGAGACCCAGTACTTC TRBJ2-5 TRBV9 TRBD2 once
CASSPRLGGTGELFF TGTGCCAGCAGCCCCCGACTAGGTGGCACCGGGGAGCTGTTTTTT TRBJ2-2 TRBV3-1/TRBV3-2 - once
CASTLPPQGPQYF TGTGCCAGCACCCTCCCTCCTCAGGGCCCCCAGTACTTC TRBJ2-5 TRBV7-2 - -
CASSPSRAEGYGYTF TGTGCCAGCAGCCCATCCAGGGCGGAAGGCTATGGCTACACCTTC TRBJ1-2 TRBV4-2 - -
CASRPESTDTQYF TGTGCCAGCAGGCCCGAAAGCACAGATACGCAGTATTTT TRBJ2-3 TRBV2 - -
CASSFSVGGSPLHF TGCGCCAGCAGCTTCAGCGTGGGAGGGTCACCCCTCCACTTT TRBJ1-6 TRBV5-1 - -
CASSQEGGVDYGYTF TGTGCCAGCAGCCAAGAAGGGGGGGTAGACTATGGCTACACCTTC TRBJ1-2 TRBV4-2 - once
CASSDDSGGYNEQFF TGTGCCAGCAGTGATGATAGCGGGGGCTACAATGAGCAGTTCTTC TRBJ2-1 TRBV6-4 TRBD2 -
CASRQKTGVSSYNEQFF TGTGCCAGCAGGCAAAAGACAGGGGTCAGCTCCTACAATGAGCAGTTCTTC TRBJ2-1 TRBV28 TRBD1 -
CASSAMGGGWTGELFF TGCGCCAGCAGCGCCATGGGCGGGGGTTGGACCGGGGAGCTGTTTTTT TRBJ2-2 TRBV4-1 TRBD2 -
CASSPGTGVTDTQYF TGTGCCAGCAGCCCCGGGACAGGGGTCACAGATACGCAGTATTTT TRBJ2-3 TRBV9 TRBD1 -
CASSTLGLAVYNEQFF TGTGCCAGTAGTACCTTGGGACTAGCGGTTTACAATGAGCAGTTCTTC TRBJ2-1 TRBV19 TRBD2 few
CSVTQYRDTLGNYGYTF TGCAGCGTCACCCAATACCGGGACACCCTAGGCAACTATGGCTACACCTTC TRBJ1-2 TRBV29-1 - few
CASSLNTGRGSPLHF TGTGCCAGCAGCTTAAATACAGGGAGAGGATCACCCCTCCACTTT TRBJ1-6 TRBV7-2 - -
CASRRPGQGAGDTQYF TGTGCCAGCAGGCGACCGGGACAGGGGGCGGGAGATACGCAGTATTTT TRBJ2-3 TRBV7-2 TRBD1 -
CASSLVDGNYGYTF TGTGCCAGCAGCTTAGTGGACGGAAACTATGGCTACACCTTC TRBJ1-2 TRBV7-9 - -
CASSPEGNTEAFF TGTGCCAGCAGCCCGGAAGGGAACACTGAAGCTTTCTTT TRBJ1-1 TRBV7-6 - -
CASSLGSGWADTQYF TGCGCCAGCAGCTTGGGGTCAGGGTGGGCAGATACGCAGTATTTT TRBJ2-3 TRBV5-1 - -
CATKDLGRGIQETQYF TGTGCCACCAAGGACTTAGGAAGGGGGATCCAAGAGACCCAGTACTTC TRBJ2-5 TRBV10-3 - -
CASSYPTSVEGYTF TGTGCCAGCAGTTACCCGACATCGGTCGAGGGCTACACCTTC TRBJ1-2 TRBV6-5 - -
CASSLARWGNTGELFF TGCGCCAGCAGCTTGGCTCGGTGGGGGAACACCGGGGAGCTGTTTTTT TRBJ2-2 TRBV5-1 - -
CATSPGTGVQPQHF TGTGCCACCTCACCCGGGACAGGGGTTCAGCCCCAGCATTTT TRBJ1-5 TRBV27 TRBD1 -
CASSQGSGYTQYF TGCGCCAGCAGCCAAGGATCCGGATATACGCAGTATTTT TRBJ2-3 TRBV4-3 - -
CASRVLEGTEAFF TGTGCCAGCAGGGTTTTGGAGGGCACTGAAGCTTTCTTT TRBJ1-1 TRBV12-3/TRBV12-4 - -
CASSSRGRGAGTEAFF TGTGCCAGCAGCTCCCGTGGTCGGGGGGCTGGGACTGAAGCTTTCTTT TRBJ1-1 TRBV13 - -
CASSATGAYEQYF TGTGCCAGCAGCGCGACCGGGGCTTACGAGCAGTACTTC TRBJ2-7 TRBV7-8 - -
CASSYAVATNEKLFF TGTGCCAGCAGTTACGCCGTGGCAACTAATGAAAAACTGTTTTTT TRBJ1-4 TRBV6-5 - -
CASRGTYTGELFF TGTGCCAGCAGGGGCACCTACACCGGGGAGCTGTTTTTT TRBJ2-2 TRBV2 - -
CASSNDGDNEQFF TGTGCCAGTAGTAATGACGGAGACAATGAGCAGTTCTTC TRBJ2-1 TRBV19 - -
CASSQARGRCTEAFF TGTGCCAGCAGCCAAGCAAGGGGGAGATGCACTGAAGCTTTCTTT TRBJ1-1 TRBV3-1/TRBV3-2 - once
CATRAVAGGRETQYF TGTGCCACCAGGGCTGTAGCGGGGGGTAGAGAGACCCAGTACTTC TRBJ2-5 TRBV15 TRBD2 -
CASSRPSGGGHEQYF TGTGCCAGCAGCAGACCTAGCGGGGGGGGCCACGAGCAGTACTTC TRBJ2-7 TRBV7-2 TRBD2 once
CASVGTGYLNTEAFF TGTGCCAGTGTTGGGACAGGGTACCTAAACACTGAAGCTTTCTTT TRBJ1-1 TRBV19 TRBD1 -
CASSLGGTDTQYF TGCGCCAGCAGCTTGGGGGGCACAGATACGCAGTATTTT TRBJ2-3 TRBV5-1 - -
CASSFGQGPNTGELFF TGTGCCAGCAGCTTTGGGCAGGGTCCGAACACCGGGGAGCTGTTTTTT TRBJ2-2 TRBV12-1 - -
CAWRKTAYTAVNTEAFF TGTGCCTGGAGGAAGACAGCGTACACAGCCGTGAACACTGAAGCTTTCTTT TRBJ1-1 TRBV30 - -
CASSSGTLAYEQYF TGTGCCAGCAGTTCCGGGACCCTGGCCTACGAGCAGTACTTC TRBJ2-7 TRBV6-5 - -
CASSFGQGFGEQYF TGTGCCAGCAGCTTCGGACAGGGCTTCGGCGAGCAGTACTTC TRBJ2-7 TRBV7-2 TRBD1 -
CAISGGQGFSGNTIYF TGTGCCATCAGTGGGGGACAGGGCTTCTCTGGAAACACCATATATTTT TRBJ1-3 TRBV10-3 TRBD1 -
CASSDTGGDGNSPLHF TGTGCCAGCAGTGATACCGGGGGCGATGGCAATTCACCCCTCCACTTT TRBJ1-6 TRBV6-4 - few
CASSEAGGPYEQYF TGTGCCAGCAGTGAAGCGGGGGGGCCCTACGAGCAGTACTTC TRBJ2-7 TRBV2 - -